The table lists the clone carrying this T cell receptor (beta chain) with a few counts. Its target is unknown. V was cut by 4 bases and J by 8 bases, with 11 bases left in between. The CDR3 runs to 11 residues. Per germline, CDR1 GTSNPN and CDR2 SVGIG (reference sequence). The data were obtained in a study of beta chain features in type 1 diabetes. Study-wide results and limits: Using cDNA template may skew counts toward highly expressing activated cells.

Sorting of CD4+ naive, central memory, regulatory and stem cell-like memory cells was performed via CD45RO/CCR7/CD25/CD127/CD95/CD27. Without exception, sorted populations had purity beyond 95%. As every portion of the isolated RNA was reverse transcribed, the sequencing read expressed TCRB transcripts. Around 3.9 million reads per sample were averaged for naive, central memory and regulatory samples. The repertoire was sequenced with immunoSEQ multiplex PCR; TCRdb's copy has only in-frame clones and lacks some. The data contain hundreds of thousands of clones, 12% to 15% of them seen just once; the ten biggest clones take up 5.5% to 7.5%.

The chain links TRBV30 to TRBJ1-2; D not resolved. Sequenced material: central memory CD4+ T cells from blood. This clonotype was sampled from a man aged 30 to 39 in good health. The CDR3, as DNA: TGTGCCTGGAATCAGAGGTTCGGCTACACCTTC. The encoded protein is CAWNQRFGYTF.